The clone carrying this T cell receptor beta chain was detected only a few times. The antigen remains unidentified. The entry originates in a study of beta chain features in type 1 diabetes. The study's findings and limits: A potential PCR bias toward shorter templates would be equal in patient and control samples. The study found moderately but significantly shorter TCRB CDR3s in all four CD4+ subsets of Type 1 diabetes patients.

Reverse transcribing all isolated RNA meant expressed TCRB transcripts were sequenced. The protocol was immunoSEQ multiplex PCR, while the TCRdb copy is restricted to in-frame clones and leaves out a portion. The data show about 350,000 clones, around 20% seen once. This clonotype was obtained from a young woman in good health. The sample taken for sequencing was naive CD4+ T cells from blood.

Here the CDR3 reads CAWSPSGTQYF. In DNA, the CDR3 is TGTGCCTGGAGTCCCTCGGGTACGCAGTATTTT. The chain employs TRBV30 and TRBJ2-3; D not certain. Looked up from germline, CDR1 is GTSNPN and CDR2 is SVGIG (reference sequence). The V end was cut by 2 bases, the J end by 8 bases, with 8 bases between. The CDR3 has 11 amino acids.